This T cell receptor beta chain was sequenced for a study of cytomegalovirus exposure and HLA in healthy donors. Study-level findings and limits: The authors later linked a missense DCLRE1C variant to TCR beta V- and J-gene trimming. Reportedly, cytomegalovirus status was diagnosed with high sensitivity and specificity. Near-uniform donor sequencing depth was presumed by presence/absence analyses.

Primers for the PCR totalled 60 Vbeta and 13 Jbeta. Repertoires were generated with immunoSEQ multiplex PCR, while TCRdb's copy carries only in-frame clones and drops some. The table lists 200,000 or so clones, approximately 80% of them singletons. Comments on this clone: Antigen: not known. The junction differs from germline at one of its ends, possibly a read error.

Germline CDR1 and CDR2: MNHEY and SVGAGI. The CDR3 spans 13 residues. The chain recombines TRBV6-5 with TRBJ1-6, with D hard to call. The sample was PBMCs. This sequence originates from a boy aged 2-15 years in good health and CMV-seronegative. In nucleotides, the CDR3 is TGTGCCAGCAGTGAGGAGGGCGGTTCACCCCCCCACTTT. It yields the protein CASSEEGGSPPHF.